Sequencing of this T cell receptor beta chain was carried out in a study of post-analysis software for immune sequencing data. This CDR3 contains 13 residues. Per germline, CDR1 SQVTM and CDR2 ANQGSEA. V was shortened by 1 base and J by 5 bases, with 11 bases between the two germline ends. Incorporated into the TCR beta cDNA libraries were unique molecular identifiers, which served to reduce PCR and sequencing biases. It was from roughly 1 to 10 million T cells that approximately 500,000 cDNA molecules came. TCRdb processed the PCR reads anew with MiXCR; each CDR3 protein has one entry. The sample carries more than 450,000 distinct CDR3 sequences, about 40% recorded once. Study-level results: Controls had lower frequencies than patients of five or six TRBV segments, which included TRBV5-6, TRBV5-1 and TRBV20-1.

This clonotype was picked up a small number of times. What it recognizes is unknown. This clonotype was obtained from a girl aged 5-17 years with multiple sclerosis. The rearrangement uses TRBV29-1 and TRBJ1-2; maybe TRBD1 (5 bases). The sequencing input was blood. CDR3 coding DNA: TGCAGCGTTGAAGCACGGGGCCGGTATGGCTACACCTTC. It codes for CSVEARGRYGYTF.